This T cell receptor beta chain was obtained from a study of blood T cells in healthy people across ages (dated by TCRdb to between 2015 and 2017). Regarding the study in general: In model experiments, template switching captured about one uniquely barcoded TCR beta cDNA molecule for every two T cells. To track age-related changes in TCR beta repertoire diversity, the study relied on deep sequencing normalized with unique cDNA molecular identifiers. Donors were grouped into four age groups: young (average roughly 17 years), middle-aged (39), aged (roughly 62) and long-lived (approximately 82). To avoid experimental bias, donors of different ages were spread randomly across the sequencing lanes. Two additional independent replicas of 1 million unique cDNA reads from the same blood draw were analyzed for two donors (one aged 18 to 30 and one aged 80 or older).

Trimming removed 0 bases from V and 0 bases from J; the gene matches leave 2 bases unexplained. Per the germline V gene, SGHRS is the CDR1 and YFSETQ is the CDR2. From the cysteine through the phenylalanine, the CDR3 covers 15 amino acids. Only the CDR3 DNA is retained, 45 bases long and in frame from the first base. Library preparation used 5' RACE. TCRdb lists the instrument as Illumina HiSeq 2500. The second PCR ran for about 7 to 11 cycles and used a J-beta primer mix along with a sample-barcoded 5' primer. A unique molecular identifier was introduced onto each TCR beta cDNA molecule by a template-switch 5' adaptor carrying 12 random nucleotides. Each sample yielded at least 3 million CDR3-containing paired-end reads. All of the RNA was converted into first-strand cDNA using the Mint cDNA synthesis kit, with a TRBC-specific oligonucleotide serving as the primer. Following uracil-DNA glycosylase treatment, all cDNA underwent a first 18-cycle PCR with the universal primers M1SS and BC2_uni_R. As for the authors' bioinformatics: For normalization, 1 million high-quality reads, each with a distinct molecular identifier, were randomly selected from each sample. Reads with shared molecular identifiers were discarded instead of being binned into consensus sequences. MiTCR, with a Q25 quality threshold and the strictest error-elimination algorithm, was used for CDR3 identification, clonotype clustering and error correction. A nonparametric unseen species model with Euler transformation was used to estimate a lower bound on total TCR beta diversity. TCRdb reworked the public reads: Q25 trimming with fastp, MiXCR clone assembly, productive beta chains retained. A single entry per CDR3 protein holds the most common genes and DNA from its merged rows. What appears here as the V and J calls and clone size reflects TCRdb's work, not the paper's. The sample yields 600,000 or so distinct CDR3 sequences; around 20% were counted once. 3% to 4% of the sample rests with the top ten.

On the study overall, not on this receptor specifically: Estimates of total diversity based on one million sequenced T cells were regarded as lower bounds and as underestimates. Since profiling was done on bulk unsorted PBMCs, naive and antigen-experienced compartments could not be conclusively compared. Observed TCR beta diversity correlated strongly with the percentage of naive T cells measured by flow cytometry. Compared with the aged group, the long-lived group had more naive CD4+ T cells, fewer expanded clones and increased TCR diversity, suggesting age selection. As age increased, observed TCR beta diversity per million T cells dropped in a roughly linear way, and a significant reduction was already evident by age about 40. Because donor CMV infection status was unknown, age-related changes in expanded clonotypes were potentially confounded.

As for this clonotype: This receptor's antigen is unknown. The record has no base qualities; no much larger clone is one base away.

Donors were 39 systemically healthy Caucasian individuals from Russia aged 6 to 90 years. About 9.6 milliliters of peripheral blood were collected from each donor into EDTA-treated Vacutainer tubes. PBMCs were isolated by Ficoll-Paque density-gradient centrifugation, with at least 6.5 million obtained per sample. Trizol reagent was used to extract total RNA from PBMCs, with at least 6 micrograms per sample. Naive CD45RAhigh/CD27high T cell percentages were measured by flow cytometry on a PBMC aliquot from every donor. Material for sequencing was blood. The TCR originated in an older man in good health. This sequence uses TRBV5-1 and TRBJ2-5; 7 bases in the junction line up with TRBD2. The CDR3 reads CASSLAGTNQETQYF. The DNA sequence is TGCGCCAGCAGCTTGGCAGGGACTAACCAAGAGACCCAGTACTTC. The full variable domain, completed from the reference TRBV5-1 and TRBJ2-5 proteins outside the CDR3, reads KAGVTQTPRYLIKTRGQQVTLSCSPISGHRSVSWYQQTPGQGLQFLFEYFSETQRNKGNFPGRFSGRQFSNSRSEMNVSTLELGDSALYLCASSLAGTNQETQYFGPGTRLLVL.